Given below is one TCR beta chain in context. Its specificity is not known. This record comes from a study of human T cells and chemical hapten exposure. Background on the study: A patient group, mainly female, showed alopecia areata, totalis or universalis.

Noted time point: patch test 1, 2 weeks after DPC sensitization. Noted treatment: therapeutic diphenylcyclopropenone sensitization with weekly scalp DPC. V lost 7 bases to trimming and J lost 10 bases; unmatched junction nucleotides: 4. The CDR3 spans 13 residues. Individual cDNA molecules (in the library) carried attached unique molecular identifiers. Authors' processing steps: A per-sample median of around 100,000 TCRs was observed, with a range of roughly 20,000 to 690,600. TCRdb re-derived calls from the RACE reads in MiXCR, one entry per CDR3 protein. These V and J calls derive from TCRdb rather than the authors' analysis. The table has around 75,000 distinct CDR3 sequences, 12% seen once; the top ten hold 3.5%. Study-level results: There was a positive correlation between PT1 expanded TCR counts and patch test score.

This sequence was found in a woman aged 55-75 years with alopecia areata. Some clones in this sample may be carry-over from other donors' samples. Sequencing was performed on whole blood, taken in connection with sensitization to the hapten diphenylcyclopropenone (DPC). This chain uses TRBV12-3 or TRBV12-4 with TRBJ1-6; 10 bases map to TRBD1. The CDR3 coding sequence is TGTGCCAGCACCGGACAGGGGGGATCACCCCTCCACTTT. This sequence encodes CASTGQGGSPLHF.